These 19 T cell receptor beta chains share one sample of origin, sequenced in a study of blood T cells in healthy people across ages. For the second PCR, which ran for roughly 7 to 11 cycles, a sample-barcoded 5' primer and a J-beta primer mix were used. TCRdb redid the calling of the 5' RACE reads with MiXCR, one entry per CDR3 protein. Of about 1 million distinct CDR3 sequences listed, more than 40% were seen once; the top ten hold about 20%. The specimen was blood. Receptors originate from an older woman in good health.

The DNA of the CDR3 is TGCAGCGTTGGGTCGAGAAACAATGAGCAGTTCTTC. Protein product: CSVGSRNNEQFF. This rearrangement joins TRBV29-1 to TRBJ2-1; no firm D call. Per germline, CDR1 SQVTM and CDR2 ANQGSEA. The CDR3 runs to 12 residues. V gave up 4 bases and J gave up 5 bases, with 9 bases separating them.

This clonotype came up a few times. The chain combines TRBV5-1 with TRBJ2-5; weak D call: TRBD2 (6 bases). With 5 bases removed from V and 5 bases from J, the gap between germline ends came to 16 bases. In germline, CDR1 is SGHRS, CDR2 YFSETQ. This CDR3 spans 14 amino acids. The CDR3 reads CASRRLGDEETQYF. Here the CDR3 DNA reads TGCGCCAGCAGGAGACTAGGGGACGAGGAGACCCAGTACTTC.

A few counts support this clonotype. V and J are TRBV7-9 and TRBJ2-7, with a tentative D call TRBD2 (6 bases). Germline V CDR1 and CDR2: SEHNR, FQNEAQ (reference sequence). V was cut by 5 bases and J by 6 bases, with 17 bases left in between. This CDR3 is built from 14 residues. DNA for the CDR3: TGTGCCAGCAGCCAACGCAACGCCGGGGGCGAGCAGTACTTC. The encoded protein is CASSQRNAGGEQYF.

J is TRBJ1-5 and V is TRBV28, with a possible D match to TRBD1 (6 bases). The CDR3 has 14 residues. In germline, CDR1 is MDHEN, CDR2 SYDVKM. With 7 bases removed from V and 7 bases from J, the gap between germline ends came to 17 bases. The CDR3 region is CASNPGVGKQPQHF. Here the CDR3 DNA reads TGTGCCAGCAACCCAGGGGTTGGAAAACAGCCCCAGCATTTT.

The chain employs TRBV6-2 or TRBV6-3 and TRBJ1-4; D call uncertain. There are 13 residues in the CDR3. CDR1 MNHEY and CDR2 SVGEGT come from the germline V gene. V was clipped by 8 bases and J by 0 bases, with 7 bases between them. The CDR3 sequence is CASLTATNEKLFF. CDR3 DNA: TGTGCCAGCTTGACTGCAACTAATGAAAAACTGTTTTTT.

This clonotype was counted ten times or more. The chain couples TRBV29-1 to TRBJ1-2, with D tentatively TRBD1 (5 bases). This CDR3 has 15 residues. Germline V CDR1 and CDR2: SQVTM, ANQGSEA. The germline V and J ends were trimmed by 0 bases and 4 bases, with 15 bases remaining between them. The CDR3 is CSVEDYGGSGYGYTF. The CDR3 DNA sequence: TGCAGCGTTGAAGATTATGGGGGATCAGGCTATGGCTACACCTTC. Full variable domain (rest looked up from reference TRBV29-1 and TRBJ1-2): SAVISQKPSRDICQRGTSLTIQCQVDSQVTMMFWYRQQPGQSLTLIATANQGSEATYESGFVIDKFPISRPNLTFSTLTVSNMSPEDSSIYLCSVEDYGGSGYGYTFGSGTRLTVV.

This sequence joins TRBV5-6 and TRBJ2-5; 9 bases map to TRBD1. The V gene's germline CDR1 is SGHDT and CDR2 YYEEEE. There are 15 residues in the CDR3. Trimming took 0 bases from V and 4 from J; bases not matched to a gene: 4. The CDR3 protein is CASSLAEDRGETQYF. CDR3 sequence (DNA): TGTGCCAGCAGCTTGGCGGAGGACAGGGGAGAGACCCAGTACTTC.

V gene TRBV5-5 combines with J gene TRBJ2-6; TRBD1 matches 8 bases. The CDR3 spans 18 residues. The V gene end was trimmed by 0 bases and the J gene end by 0 bases; junction bases not matched to a gene: 5. Germline assignment: CDR1 SGHKS and CDR2 YYEKEE (reference sequence). In nucleotides, the CDR3 is TGTGCCAGCAGCTTGGCTGGACAGGGCCGCTCTGGGGCCAACGTCCTGACTTTC. Translated: CASSLAGQGRSGANVLTF.

This chain uses TRBV2 with TRBJ2-5; D may be TRBD1 or TRBD2 (6 bases each). The V end lost 7 bases, the J end lost 12 bases, and 15 bases lay between the germline ends. Germline V gives CDR1 SNHLY, CDR2 FYNNEI. The CDR3 has 11 residues. DNA of the CDR3: TGTGCCAGCAATAAAGGACAGCGGGAGTACTTC. Its translation is CASNKGQREYF.

CDR3 in amino acids: CSAWTKQETQYF. CDR3 bases: TGCAGTGCTTGGACCAAACAAGAGACCCAGTACTTC. The J gene is TRBJ2-5, the V gene TRBV20-1, with D uncertain. This CDR3 region has 12 residues. Germline loops: CDR1 DFQATT, CDR2 SNEGSKA (reference sequence). With 5 bases removed from V and 2 bases from J, the gap between germline ends came to 9 bases.

The chain is built from TRBV6-5 and TRBJ2-7; no clear D gene. This CDR3 is 14 amino acids long. The germline gives CDR1 MNHEY, CDR2 SVGAGI. The germline V and J ends were trimmed by 4 bases and 1 base, with 11 bases remaining between them. The CDR3 DNA sequence: TGTGCCAGCAGTTCTACCCGAGGATCCTACGAGCAGTACTTC. Protein sequence: CASSSTRGSYEQYF.

This clonotype was seen repeatedly, ten times or more. The chain links TRBV29-1 to TRBJ1-4; the D is unclear. CDR3 length: 12 residues. Trimming removed 0 bases at V and 7 bases at J, with 6 bases between. Germline-derived CDR1 and CDR2 are SQVTM and ANQGSEA. This CDR3 reads CSVEESAEKLFF. CDR3 sequence (DNA): TGCAGCGTTGAAGAGAGTGCTGAAAAACTGTTTTTT.

This clonotype came up once. This chain joins TRBV7-2 and TRBJ1-6; D is undetermined. Germline V lookup: CDR1 SGHTA, CDR2 FQGNSA. The V end lost 6 bases, the J end lost 8 bases, and 11 bases lay between the germline ends. The CDR3 contains 13 residues. CDR3 DNA: TGTGCCAGCAGAATCCACTCAGATTCACCCCTCCACTTT. This gives the protein CASRIHSDSPLHF.

CDR3 sequence reads: CSARYLGGYTF. The CDR3 nucleotides read TGCAGTGCTAGATATCTGGGGGGCTACACCTTC. This chain links TRBV20-1 with TRBJ1-2; D ambiguous. CDR1 and CDR2 from the germline V gene are DFQATT and SNEGSKA (reference sequence). This CDR3 region has 11 residues. The V end was cut by 2 bases, the J end by 8 bases, with 9 bases between.

CDR3 region: CSAGREGRSPNTDTQYF. The CDR3 DNA reads as TGCAGTGCTGGTAGAGAGGGGAGGTCCCCTAACACAGATACGCAGTATTTT. The chain employs TRBV20-1 and TRBJ2-3, with D tentatively TRBD2 (6 bases). V was clipped by 5 bases and J by 2 bases, with 23 bases between them. This CDR3 comprises 17 residues. Germline V gives CDR1 DFQATT, CDR2 SNEGSKA (reference sequence).

In this sample, this clonotype turned up a few times. V and J are TRBV6-6 and TRBJ1-4; TRBD1 is a possible D gene (5 bases). The CDR3 runs to 13 residues. V was pared by 3 bases and J by 15 bases, with 17 bases between. The V gene's germline CDR1 is MNHNY and CDR2 SVGAGI (reference sequence). The CDR3 DNA is TGTGCCAGCAGTTATGTAGGGGCCCAAGAGGTGTTTTTT. It specifies CASSYVGAQEVFF.

The chain links TRBV27 to TRBJ2-5; 10 positions match TRBD1. Germline assignment: CDR1 MNHEY and CDR2 SMNVEV (reference sequence). The CDR3 loop spans 15 amino acids. V dropped 4 bases and J dropped 5; count of bases not matched to a gene: 7. CDR3 DNA sequence: TGTGCCAGCAGTTCCACCGGGACAGGGGTTGAGACCCAGTACTTC. Translated: CASSSTGTGVETQYF.

This clonotype has more than one count but fewer than ten. This chain links TRBV6-1 with TRBJ2-2; TRBD2 aligns across 10 bases. CDR1 and CDR2 (germline): MNHNS, SASEGT. V lost 6 bases, J lost 7 bases, and 11 bases stayed unmatched. The CDR3 totals 16 residues. The CDR3 nucleotides are TGTGCCAGCAGGGAGCGGGAGGGCCGTCTTGGCGGGGAGCTGTTTTTT. The encoded protein is CASREREGRLGGELFF.

This clonotype was picked up a small number of times. The chain employs TRBV7-3 and TRBJ2-3; 7 bases line up with TRBD1. Germline CDR1 reads SGHTA; CDR2 reads FQGTGA. V shed 4 bases and J 0 bases; nucleotides not matched to a gene: 4. CDR3 length: 15 residues. The CDR3 here is CASSSSGGSTDTQYF. CDR3 bases: TGTGCCAGCAGCTCTTCAGGGGGTAGCACAGATACGCAGTATTTT.